This T cell receptor (beta chain) is drawn from a study of T cell responses to AZD1222 COVID-19 vaccine. Trimming took 4 bases from V and 0 from J, leaving 2 bases between them. Per germline, CDR1 SGDLS and CDR2 YYNGEE. CDR3 size: 12 residues. Clones were read by immunoSEQ multiplex PCR, and TCRdb kept only the in-frame ones, dropping some. The sample has around 94,000 clones; approximately 88% are singletons. Comment on this clone: The antigen is not known.

Whole-study results and caveats: Vaccine-associated CD4 TCRs spanned spike, dominant at 160-218 and 743-854. Baseline seropositivity characterized only a handful of AZD1222 recipients. Donors were chiefly white British, with a greater number of females, and clonal diversity was perhaps underestimated.

The receptor comes from an adult in good health. The material sequenced was peripheral blood, taken on day 0 of AZD1222 vaccination. The rearrangement joins TRBV9 to TRBJ1-3, with no clear D. CDR3 nucleotide sequence: TGTGCCAGCAGCAACTCTGGAAACACCATATATTTT. It is translated as CASSNSGNTIYF. Combining the CDR3 with reference TRBV9 and TRBJ1-3 gives the whole variable domain DSGVTQTPKHLITATGQRVTLRCSPRSGDLSVYWYQQSLDQGLQFLIQYYNGEERAKGNILERFSAQQFPDLHSELNLSSLELGDSALYFCASSNSGNTIYFGEGSWLTVV.